The 9 T cell receptor beta chains listed next were all sequenced from one sample in a study of blood T cell repertoires in COVID-19. Profiled with immunoSEQ multiplex PCR; TCRdb holds only in-frame clones, not every one. The sample has around 310,000 clones, approximately 90% seen once. Sequencing was done on a sample of PBMCs or T cells enriched from blood (not recorded which). The receptor source for this set is a woman aged 35 to 49 who had recovered from COVID-19.

J is TRBJ2-1 and V is TRBV4-1; D may be TRBD2 (5 bases). Germline V gene sequence: CDR1 MGHRA, CDR2 YSYEKL. The V end lost 3 bases, the J end lost 8 bases, and 20 bases lay between the germline ends. CDR3 length: 16 residues. The CDR3 DNA reads as TGCGCCAGCAGCCAGAAGGTTGGACTCCTGACGGATGAGCAGTTCTTC. Its translation: CASSQKVGLLTDEQFF.

The rearrangement uses TRBV30 and TRBJ2-2, with 12 bases identical to TRBD1. Looked up from germline, CDR1 is GTSNPN and CDR2 is SVGIG (reference sequence). The CDR3 length is 19 residues. After removal of 0 bases from V and 0 bases from J, the junction contained 8 bases not matched to a gene. CDR3 sequence reads: CAWSVWDRGLPSNTGELFF. CDR3 nucleotides: TGTGCCTGGAGTGTCTGGGACAGGGGGCTCCCATCGAACACCGGGGAGCTGTTTTTT.

The V gene is TRBV2, the J gene TRBJ1-1; D not resolved. Trimming removed 5 bases at V and 0 bases at J, with 7 bases between. Germline values: CDR1 SNHLY, CDR2 FYNNEI. The CDR3 contains 13 residues. The CDR3 sequence is CASSTNMNTEAFF. The DNA of the CDR3 is TGTGCCAGCAGTACCAACATGAACACTGAAGCTTTCTTT.

The chain couples TRBV19 to TRBJ2-2; 10 bases map to TRBD1. Germline V gives CDR1 LNHDA, CDR2 SQIVND (reference sequence). This CDR3 region has 14 residues. After removal of 9 bases from V and 7 bases from J, the junction contained 8 bases not matched to a gene. The CDR3 reads CASRDRGLIGELFF. CDR3 nucleotide sequence: TGTGCCAGCAGGGACAGGGGCTTGATCGGGGAGCTGTTTTTT. The whole variable domain, remainder taken from reference TRBV19 and TRBJ2-2, is DGGITQSPKYLFRKEGQNVTLSCEQNLNHDAMYWYRQDPGQGLRLIYYSQIVNDFQKGDIAEGYSVSREKKESFPLTVTSAQKNPTAFYLCASRDRGLIGELFFGEGSRLTVL.

This CDR3 reads CASSGQSRGEQYF. The CDR3 coding sequence is TGTGCCAGCAGTGGACAGTCCCGGGGGGAGCAGTACTTC. The genes are TRBV2 and TRBJ2-7, with a tentative D call TRBD2 (6 bases). The CDR3 sequence is 13 residues long. The germline gives CDR1 SNHLY, CDR2 FYNNEI. V was shortened by 4 bases and J by 7 bases, with 14 bases between the two germline ends.

The genes are TRBV7-3 and TRBJ1-1; D uncertain. This CDR3 is built from 13 residues. Deletions cut 3 bases from V and 10 bases from J, with 15 bases between. Germline V gives CDR1 SGHTA, CDR2 FQGTGA. CDR3 nucleotides: TGTGCCAGCAGCTTTTCAGGCCCGGAGGGAGCTTTCTTT. Translated: CASSFSGPEGAFF.

J is TRBJ1-1 and V is TRBV21-1. TRBV21-1 is reported as a pseudogene. CDR3 length: 19 residues. The CDR3, as DNA: TGTGCCAGCAGCAAGGTTCGGGTCAGTCCTAGTTATTTGAACACTGAAGCTTTCTTT. Its protein is CASSKVRVSPSYLNTEAFF.

V is TRBV30 and J is TRBJ1-2, with D maybe TRBD1 (6 bases). The CDR3 spans 13 residues. CDR1 and CDR2 from the germline V gene are GTSNPN and SVGIG (reference sequence). V was pared by 2 bases and J by 4 bases, with 11 bases between. The CDR3 is CAWSTGTVYGYTF. In nucleotides, the CDR3 is TGTGCCTGGAGTACAGGGACCGTCTATGGCTACACCTTC.

The chain combines TRBV19 with TRBJ2-1; no definite D call. The CDR3 has 17 amino acids. From germline, CDR1 is LNHDA and CDR2 SQIVND (reference sequence). Deletions cut 5 bases from V and 0 bases from J, with 17 bases between. The CDR3 DNA is TGTGCCAGTAGTCGTATCGACTCCTTCCGCTCCTACAATGAGCAGTTCTTC. Its translation is CASSRIDSFRSYNEQFF.